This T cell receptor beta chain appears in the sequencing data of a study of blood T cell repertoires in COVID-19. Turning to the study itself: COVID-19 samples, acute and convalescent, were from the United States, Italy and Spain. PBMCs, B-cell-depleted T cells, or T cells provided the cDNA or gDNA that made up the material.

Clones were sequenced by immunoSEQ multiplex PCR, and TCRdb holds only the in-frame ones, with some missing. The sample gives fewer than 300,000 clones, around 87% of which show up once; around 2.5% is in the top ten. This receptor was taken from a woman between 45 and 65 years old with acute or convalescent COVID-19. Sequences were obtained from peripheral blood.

The CDR3 nucleotides read TGTGCCAGTAGTATGCTAGGGGTAGACAATGAGCAGTTCTTC. Protein sequence: CASSMLGVDNEQFF. This sequence joins TRBV19 and TRBJ2-1, with D possibly TRBD1 on 5 matching bases. The CDR3 loop spans 14 amino acids. V lost 3 bases and J 5 bases, leaving 11 bases between the germline ends. Germline V lookup: CDR1 LNHDA, CDR2 SQIVND (reference sequence).